This TCR beta chain appears in the sequencing data of a study (dated by TCRdb to 2021 to 2024). General conclusions and limits of the study: According to the authors, more investigation is needed, including longitudinal sampling and evaluation of a control group.

PBMCs were separated from peripheral blood, and TCR beta sequencing was performed on genomic DNA obtained from unsorted PBMCs. CDR1 and CDR2, looked up from the germline V gene, are SNHLY and FYNNEI. The cysteine opens and the phenylalanine closes a CDR3 of 14 amino acids. Only the CDR3 portion is preserved as DNA: 42 bases, with reading frame beginning at the first base. Relative to germline, V is 6 bases shorter and J is 2 bases shorter, with 13 bases between their ends. For this clone: It lacks a known antigen. One base away there is no much larger clone; base qualities are not given.

TCR beta chain repertoires were profiled by survey-level sequencing on the immunoSEQ platform. Concerning the study's data processing: Repertoire diversity was quantified as the inverse Simpson index, and CDR3 amino acid length spectratypes and V-J pairing frequencies were compared. TCR beta CDR3 sequences were matched against VDJdb to annotate clonotypes specific to SARS-CoV-2, CMV, influenza A and EBV. Here the immuneACCESS table is served through TCRdb, limited to in-frame sequences with V and J called. Missing clones are a known gap in these copies; in checked studies unresolved V genes cover under half, and the rest lacks a known reason. From that table come the V and J calls and clone size; the DNA was used to work out D and trimming. The sample yields 60,000 to 85,000 clones; just under 95% were counted once. In total, the top ten clones hold under 4.5% of the sample.

The rearranged segments are TRBV2 and TRBJ1-1; the D gene is perhaps TRBD1, on 5 matching bases. The TCR comes from a man aged 40-50 years with rheumatoid arthritis. The sample comprised PBMCs. The bases are TGTGCCAGCAGGAGACAGAACCGAAACACTGAAGCTTTCTTT. It translates as CASRRQNRNTEAFF.